This is a list of T cell receptor beta chains from one sample in a study of shared clonotypes between healthy human individuals. TCRdb keeps only in-frame clones here, not all; method: immunoSEQ multiplex PCR. This table has millions of clones, roughly 95% appearing once. What was sequenced was naive CD4+ T cells sorted from blood. All receptors derive from a man younger than 35 in good health. CDR3s include the opening cysteine and the closing phenylalanine or tryptophan. The D gene is left open where the match is weak. Only some rows state a clone size, as once, few, many or a class for expanded clones.

v_gene,j_gene,d_gene,abundance,CDR3nt,CDR3aa
TRBV30,TRBJ2-1,TRBD2,.,TGTGCCTGGAGTGGAGGGGCGGGAGCGTACAATGAGCAGTTCTTC,CAWSGGAGAYNEQFF
TRBV5-1,TRBJ2-7,TRBD1,.,TGCGCCAGCAGCTCCATAGGGACAGGCACCTACGAGCAGTACTTC,CASSSIGTGTYEQYF
TRBV18,TRBJ1-4,TRBD1,.,TGTGCCAGCTCACCACTCAGCGGGACAGGGGTTGAAAAACTGTTTTTT,CASSPLSGTGVEKLFF
TRBV5-6,TRBJ2-1,.,.,TGTGCCAGCAGCTTGGCCTCTGGGGACCATTACAATGAGCAGTTCTTC,CASSLASGDHYNEQFF
TRBV28,TRBJ2-3,.,.,TGTGCCAGCAGTTTAGGAATACGCACAGATACGCAGTATTTT,CASSLGIRTDTQYF
TRBV5-4,TRBJ1-2,.,.,TGTGCCAGCAGCTATTATAACTATGGCTACACCTTC,CASSYYNYGYTF
TRBV7-6,TRBJ2-7,.,few,TGTGCCAGCAGCTTAGTTTGGGGGAGCTACGAGCAGTACTTC,CASSLVWGSYEQYF
TRBV30,TRBJ1-1,.,once,TGTGCCTGGACGGGAGATATGAACACTGAAGCTTTCTTT,CAWTGDMNTEAFF
TRBV7-2,TRBJ2-5,TRBD2,.,TGTGCCAGCAGCCGGACTAGCGGGAGGCAAGAGACCCAGTACTTC,CASSRTSGRQETQYF
TRBV2,TRBJ2-1,.,.,TGTGCCAGCAGTGAATACAATGAGCAGTTCTTC,CASSEYNEQFF
TRBV7-9,TRBJ1-1,.,.,TGTGCCAGCAGCAAGGATTCGATCACTGAAGCTTTCTTT,CASSKDSITEAFF
TRBV11-2,TRBJ2-1,.,.,TGTGCCAGCAGCTGGGTAGCAGAGGTTGAGCAGTTCTTC,CASSWVAEVEQFF
TRBV30,TRBJ2-7,.,once,TGTGCCTGGAGTGTACTGAGACCGACCGTACCGGACAGAAAATACGAGCAGTACTTC,CAWSVLRPTVPDRKYEQYF
TRBV9,TRBJ2-3,.,.,TGTGCCAGCAGCCCGGGGTCTCTTCCAGATACGCAGTATTTT,CASSPGSLPDTQYF
TRBV6-6,TRBJ1-2,.,once,TGTGCCAGCAGTTACTCGTTAGGGGAAGGCTACACCTTC,CASSYSLGEGYTF
TRBV10-3,TRBJ2-1,TRBD2,.,TGTGCCATCAGTCGCGGGACTAGCGGGAGTGGAAATGAGCAGTTCTTC,CAISRGTSGSGNEQFF
TRBV2,TRBJ2-4,.,.,TGTGCCAGCAGTGCACAGACCCTGCGGGACATTCAGTACTTC,CASSAQTLRDIQYF
TRBV6-5,TRBJ1-5,.,few,TGTGCCAGCAGTCCCGGGGGGGGCAATCAGCCCCAGCATTTT,CASSPGGGNQPQHF
TRBV29-1,TRBJ1-1,.,.,TGCAGCGTTGAAACGCGGTTGAGGACTGAAGCTTTCTTT,CSVETRLRTEAFF
TRBV28,TRBJ1-1,.,many,TGTGCCAGCTACTCAGAAAACACTGAAGCTTTCTTT,CASYSENTEAFF